A selection of T cell receptor beta chains follows, all from one sample in a study of CD8 T cells in ankylosing spondylitis. TCRdb re-called the 5' RACE reads through MiXCR, storing one row per CDR3 protein. Of 670,000 or so distinct CDR3 sequences listed, over 15% are singletons. The sample comprised blood, either unsorted or a sorted T cell fraction (not recorded which). These receptors were obtained from a male donor with ankylosing spondylitis. The CDR3 runs from the conserved cysteine through the conserved F or W. The order of the fields is V gene, J gene, CDR3 length, CDR3 protein.

TRBV5-6	TRBJ2-3	14	CASSLVLGPDTQYF
TRBV7-9	TRBJ2-1	12	CASSSFHNEQFF
TRBV4-2	TRBJ1-3	15	CASSQDRGVGNTIYF
TRBV29-1	TRBJ2-4	14	CSVERQEHRNIQYF
TRBV27	TRBJ2-1	15	CASSFEAGYYNEQFF
TRBV25-1	TRBJ1-4	15	CASRPPGAGNEKLFF
TRBV7-8	TRBJ1-1	13	CASSLDRVGEAFF
TRBV6-5	TRBJ2-4	12	CASSPDTNIQYF
TRBV20-1	TRBJ2-3	17	CSAGSSGTGPFTDTQYF
TRBV6-2/TRBV6-3	TRBJ2-7	13	CASSLREAYEQYF
TRBV12-3/TRBV12-4	TRBJ1-5	13	CASSSQENQPQHF
TRBV5-1	TRBJ1-2	13	CASSFEGLDGYTF
TRBV15	TRBJ2-7	16	CATSRETSGSSYEQYF
TRBV10-1	TRBJ2-3	15	CASSEGWEHTDTQYF
TRBV20-1	TRBJ1-2	13	CSATSAVVGGYTF
TRBV18	TRBJ1-2	13	CASSPELGYGYTF
TRBV10-3	TRBJ2-7	15	CAISDFERETYEQYF
TRBV10-3	TRBJ2-1	16	CAISGLDKSSYNEQFF
TRBV2	TRBJ1-2	12	CAGGTTNYGYTF
TRBV20-1	TRBJ2-3	18	CSASENIMTSGRPDTQYF
TRBV20-1	TRBJ2-1	15	CSAGPSGISYNEQFF
TRBV3-1	TRBJ1-2	15	CASSNSGGRSYGYTF
TRBV20-1	TRBJ2-7	12	CSAPAVGDEQYF
TRBV10-3	TRBJ1-5	16	CAISEGAGSGGQPQHF
TRBV12-3/TRBV12-4	TRBJ1-5	12	CASSLIGPPQHF
TRBV25-1	TRBJ1-6	13	CASREDKNSPLHF
TRBV29-1	TRBJ2-2	12	CSATGVPGELFF
TRBV29-1	TRBJ2-5	15	CSVLGRQTSLATQYF
TRBV9	TRBJ2-2	15	CASSVGTSNTGELFF
TRBV28	TRBJ2-7	15	CASSEPSGSVYEQYF
TRBV5-1	TRBJ2-1	15	CASSPDRLTYNEQFF
TRBV5-5	TRBJ1-5	17	CASSFLKTGIYNQPQHF
TRBV24-1	TRBJ2-2	14	CATSDSHPTGELFF
TRBV3-1	TRBJ2-7	14	CASSQWTGPYEQYF
TRBV7-2	TRBJ1-5	15	CASSPYLRDGEPQHF
TRBV20-1	TRBJ2-1	12	CSPKARVGEQFF
TRBV6-1	TRBJ1-6	13	CASSDMGVSPLHF
TRBV7-2	TRBJ2-5	15	CASSLRTGTSETQYF
TRBV20-1	TRBJ2-1	14	CSARALHIYNEQFF
TRBV29-1	TRBJ2-1	15	CSVHRGPSSYNEQFF